This T cell receptor beta chain is from a study of identifying expanded T cells in peripheral blood. Overall study findings and caveats: About 1.2 clones differed between technical replicates, versus around 16 and 19 over time. Across healthy donors, higher total template counts meant significantly greater roughly 2-week count variance.

Libraries were prepared by immunoSEQ multiplex PCR; TCRdb keeps only in-frame clonotypes and omits some of them. The table has about 110,000 clones, about 89% seen once. Comments on this clone: The target antigen is unknown.

No infections or other immune events were documented during collection. This clonotype was obtained from a person aged 18 to 75 in good health. Input material: blood.

CDR3 sequence (DNA): TGTGCCAGCTCCCCCTTTGGGGAGACCCAGTACTTC. As protein: CASSPFGETQYF. The gene calls are TRBV2 and TRBJ2-5; D is uncertain. Trimming cost V 8 bases and J 5 bases, with 12 bases left between them. The CDR3 has 12 residues. Germline loops: CDR1 SNHLY, CDR2 FYNNEI.